These 21 T cell receptor beta chains came from one sample sequenced in a study of radiotherapy plus CTLA-4 blockade in lung cancer. Repertoires were generated with immunoSEQ multiplex PCR, while TCRdb's copy carries only in-frame clones and drops some. This sample has around 55,000 clones; roughly 79% occur once, and the top ten carry 6% to 7%. This sample comprised peripheral blood, obtained from a patient treated with radiotherapy plus ipilimumab. These TCRs come from a human donor with non-small cell lung cancer whose response to radiotherapy plus ipilimumab could not be evaluated.

The gene calls are TRBV4-1 and TRBJ1-5, with D possibly being TRBD1 (6 bases). This CDR3 comprises 16 residues. Trimming shortened V by 4 bases and J by 5 bases, and 18 bases separated the two germline ends. CDR1 is MGHRA and CDR2 is YSYEKL in the germline V gene. The CDR3 DNA reads TGCGCCAGCAGCCCCTTCGGACAGCCACCCTATCAGCCCCAGCATTTT. Translation gives CASSPFGQPPYQPQHF.

V usage is TRBV30 and J usage is TRBJ1-3; 9 bases map to TRBD1. CDR3 length: 16 amino acids. Germline V gene data show CDR1 as GTSNPN and CDR2 as SVGIG (reference sequence). The V gene end was trimmed by 7 bases and the J gene end by 3 bases; junction bases not matched to a gene: 13. CDR3: CASTGQGLTFGNTIYF. The CDR3 region has the DNA TGTGCCTCCACGGGACAGGGCTTAACTTTTGGAAACACCATATATTTT.

The chain joins TRBV27 to TRBJ1-2; perhaps TRBD1 as D (6 bases). The germline V gene encodes CDR1 MNHEY and CDR2 SMNVEV (reference sequence). The CDR3 runs to 15 residues. Trimming removed 4 bases from V and 2 bases from J, with 14 bases in between. For the CDR3, the DNA is TGTGCCAGCAGTTCACTAGACAGGTCAAACTATGGCTACACCTTC. Its translation is CASSSLDRSNYGYTF.

This clone was observed a handful of times. The rearrangement links TRBV7-8 to TRBJ1-5; D ambiguous. Trimming stripped 1 base from V and 7 bases from J, with 11 bases between. The germline V gene encodes CDR1 SGHVS and CDR2 FQNEAQ. This CDR3 contains 14 residues. CDR3 nucleotide sequence: TGTGCCAGCAGCTTAGACCAAGCGCAACAGCCCCAGCATTTT. It yields the protein CASSLDQAQQPQHF.

V gene TRBV18 combines with J gene TRBJ1-4, with D possibly being TRBD1 (5 bases). V lost 5 bases and J 5 bases, leaving 9 bases between the germline ends. The CDR3 contains 13 residues. CDR1 KGHSH and CDR2 LQKENI come from the germline V gene. The CDR3 nucleotides read TGTGCCAGCTCAAGGGGTCGGAATGAAAAACTGTTTTTT. This sequence encodes CASSRGRNEKLFF.

A word on this clone: Other DNA sequences from this sample encode an identical CDR3 as well. V usage is TRBV11-2 and J usage is TRBJ2-7; weak D call: TRBD1 (5 bases). The CDR3 runs to 12 residues. Germline values: CDR1 SGHAT, CDR2 FQNNGV. Trimming stripped 6 bases from V and 4 bases from J, with 10 bases between. This CDR3 reads CASSLQGYEQYF. As DNA, the CDR3 is TGTGCCAGCAGTCTTCAGGGATACGAGCAGTACTTC. Full variable domain (remainder filled in from reference TRBV11-2 and TRBJ2-7): EAGVAQSPRYKIIEKRQSVAFWCNPISGHATLYWYQQILGQGPKLLIQFQNNGVVDDSQLPKDRFSAERLKGVDSTLKIQPAKLEDSAVYLCASSLQGYEQYFGPGTRLTVT.

CDR3 protein: CASSFSSGPLTGELFF. The CDR3 nucleotides read TGTGCCAGCAGCTTTAGTAGCGGCCCCCTCACCGGGGAGCTGTTTTTT. The chain links TRBV7-2 to TRBJ2-2, with a tentative D call TRBD2 (6 bases). The germline gives CDR1 SGHTA, CDR2 FQGNSA. There are 16 residues in the CDR3. Trimming removed 3 bases at V and 4 bases at J, with 15 bases between.

The chain is built from TRBV5-1 and TRBJ2-3; 9 bases match TRBD2. V shed 2 bases and J 4 bases; nucleotides not matched to a gene: 5. This CDR3 is built from 15 residues. Germline loops: CDR1 SGHRS, CDR2 YFSETQ. The CDR3 DNA follows: TGCGCCAGCAGCTTTGGCGGGAGGGCTTCAGATACGCAGTATTTT. Translated, it gives CASSFGGRASDTQYF.

The chain employs TRBV7-2 and TRBJ2-1, with D perhaps TRBD2 (6 bases). CDR1 and CDR2 (germline): SGHTA, FQGNSA. Trimming pared 5 bases from V and 9 bases from J, leaving 17 bases between. There are 14 residues in the CDR3. The CDR3 DNA is TGTGCCAGCAGCGTCAGCCTCCGGGACTCTGAGCAGTTCTTC. Its protein is CASSVSLRDSEQFF. Variable domain in full (rest from reference TRBV7-2 and TRBJ2-1): GAGVSQSPSNKVTEKGKDVELRCDPISGHTALYWYRQSLGQGLEFLIYFQGNSAPDKSGLPSDRFSAERTGGSVSTLTIQRTQQEDSAVYLCASSVSLRDSEQFFGPGTRLTVL.

In this sample, this clone turned up a few times. J is TRBJ1-1 and V is TRBV30, with 8 positions matching TRBD1. Germline V lookup: CDR1 GTSNPN, CDR2 SVGIG (reference sequence). Trimming cost V 2 bases and J 4 bases; bases outside gene matches: 18. The CDR3 runs to 18 residues. The CDR3 bases are TGTGCCTGGAGTCCCCTCTCCAGGGGGCGGAAGATTGGCACTGAAGCTTTCTTT. This translates into CAWSPLSRGRKIGTEAFF.

The chain is built from TRBV7-9 and TRBJ1-1; the D is unclear. This CDR3 has 16 residues. V lost 1 base and J 0 bases, leaving 12 bases between the germline ends. Germline CDR1 reads SEHNR; CDR2 reads FQNEAQ (reference sequence). CDR3 loop: CASSLGRNPVNTEAFF. The CDR3 DNA sequence: TGTGCCAGCAGCTTAGGGCGGAACCCCGTGAACACTGAAGCTTTCTTT.

The chain couples TRBV9 to TRBJ2-1; 10 nucleotides align to TRBD2. CDR1 is SGDLS and CDR2 is YYNGEE in the germline V gene. The CDR3 has 16 residues. J gave up 3 bases and V 5 bases, and 8 bases lay outside the gene matches. CDR3 nucleotides: TGTGCCAGCAGTGCCTGGACTAGCGGACACTACAATGAGCAGTTCTTC. The encoded protein is CASSAWTSGHYNEQFF. Full variable domain (outside the CDR3, taken from reference TRBV9 and TRBJ2-1): DSGVTQTPKHLITATGQRVTLRCSPRSGDLSVYWYQQSLDQGLQFLIQYYNGEERAKGNILERFSAQQFPDLHSELNLSSLELGDSALYFCASSAWTSGHYNEQFFGPGTRLTVL.

Remarks on this clone: The junction departs from germline at one end; a sequencing error may be responsible. The V gene is TRBV7-9, the J gene TRBJ2-3, with TRBD2 as a possible D gene (6 bases). This CDR3 region has 13 residues. The germline V gene encodes CDR1 SEHNR and CDR2 FQNEAQ (reference sequence). The CDR3 loop reads CASSSGQPVGGNF. Written as DNA, the CDR3 is TGTGCCAGCAGCTCAGGCCAGCCAGTTGGCGGGAATTTT. Complete variable domain (other parts from reference TRBV7-9 and TRBJ2-3): DTGVSQNPRHKITKRGQNVTFRCDPISEHNRLYWYRQTLGQGPEFLTYFQNEAQLEKSRLLSDRFSAERPKGSFSTLEIQRTEQGDSAMYLCASSSGQPVGGNFGPGTRLTVL.

The gene calls are TRBV5-1 and TRBJ1-6, with D unclear. Germline lookup yields CDR1 SGHRS and CDR2 YFSETQ. This CDR3 has 12 amino acids. The V and J ends lost 4 bases and 14 bases respectively, with 13 bases between them. CDR3 bases: TGCGCCAGCAGCCATGAGGGAAAATCCCTCCACTTT. It specifies CASSHEGKSLHF.

This chain joins TRBV18 and TRBJ2-7; tentatively, D is TRBD1 (5 bases). V was pared by 3 bases and J by 0 bases, with 18 bases between. The length of the CDR3 is 17 residues. In germline, CDR1 is KGHSH, CDR2 LQKENI. CDR3 nucleotide sequence: TGTGCCAGCTCACCCCCGACCTCGGCAGGGCCCTCCTACGAGCAGTACTTC. Protein sequence: CASSPPTSAGPSYEQYF.

V usage is TRBV19 and J usage is TRBJ1-5, with a possible D match to TRBD1 (5 bases). The CDR3 is 17 residues long. Germline loops: CDR1 LNHDA, CDR2 SQIVND (reference sequence). V gave up 5 bases and J gave up 2 bases, with 19 bases separating them. The CDR3 spells CASSPPRLGLGNQPQHF. DNA for the CDR3: TGTGCCAGTAGTCCTCCCAGATTGGGACTGGGCAATCAGCCCCAGCATTTT.

This rearrangement joins TRBV6-6 to TRBJ2-2; D call uncertain. Trimming took off 4 bases at V and 2 bases at J, with 2 bases between the two ends. The germline V gene has CDR1 MNHNY and CDR2 SVGAGI (reference sequence). The CDR3 has 12 amino acids. For the CDR3, the DNA is TGTGCCAGCAGTTCTAACACCGGGGAGCTGTTTTTT. Protein product: CASSSNTGELFF.

The chain combines TRBV7-2 with TRBJ2-7, with 12 bases identical to TRBD2. CDR3 length equals 16 residues. J was trimmed by 2 bases and V by 5 bases; bases with no gene match: 7. From germline, CDR1 is SGHTA and CDR2 FQGNSA. The CDR3 coding sequence is TGTGCCAGCAGCCCCGGACTAGCGGGGATAACCTACGAGCAGTACTTC. This codes for CASSPGLAGITYEQYF.

The J gene is TRBJ2-2, the V gene TRBV11-2, with TRBD2 matching over 9 bases. CDR1 is SGHAT, CDR2 FQNNGV, per germline. J was trimmed by 0 bases and V by 1 base; bases with no gene match: 0. CDR3 length: 16 amino acids. The CDR3 coding sequence is TGTGCCAGCAGCTTAGGACTAGCGGCGAACACCGGGGAGCTGTTTTTT. Translated, it gives CASSLGLAANTGELFF.

This clone was observed a single time. This chain uses TRBV9 with TRBJ2-7; 9 nucleotides match TRBD2. V gave up 5 bases and J gave up 1 base; unmatched junction bases: 7. The CDR3 runs 15 residues. Germline values: CDR1 SGDLS, CDR2 YYNGEE. The CDR3 region is CASSSTSGSSYEQYF. The CDR3 DNA reads TGTGCCAGCAGTTCAACTAGCGGGTCTTCCTACGAGCAGTACTTC.

This chain links TRBV29-1 with TRBJ2-7, with 9 nucleotides matching TRBD1. The CDR3 runs 12 residues. The V and J ends lost 5 bases and 3 bases, in that order; junction bases with no gene match: 2. CDR1 and CDR2 (germline): SQVTM, ANQGSEA. CDR3 loop: CSVRGQGYEQYF. CDR3 DNA sequence: TGCAGCGTTAGGGGACAGGGCTACGAGCAGTACTTC.